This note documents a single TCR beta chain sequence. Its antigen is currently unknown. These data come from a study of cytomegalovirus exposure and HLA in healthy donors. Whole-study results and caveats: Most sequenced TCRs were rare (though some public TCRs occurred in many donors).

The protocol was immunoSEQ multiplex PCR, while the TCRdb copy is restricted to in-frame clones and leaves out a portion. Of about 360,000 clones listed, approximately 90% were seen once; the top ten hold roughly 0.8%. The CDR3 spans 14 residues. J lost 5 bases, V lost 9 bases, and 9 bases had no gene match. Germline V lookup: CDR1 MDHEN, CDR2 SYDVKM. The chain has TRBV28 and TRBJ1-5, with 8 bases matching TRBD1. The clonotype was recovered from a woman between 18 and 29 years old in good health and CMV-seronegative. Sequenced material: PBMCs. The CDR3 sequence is CASKTGESYQPQHF. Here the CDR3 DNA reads TGTGCCAGTAAGACAGGGGAAAGCTATCAGCCCCAGCATTTT.